This TCR beta chain was recorded in a study of control samples from healthy donors and cancer patients. Trimming took off 2 bases at V and 4 bases at J, with 11 bases between the two ends. Germline assignment: CDR1 SEHNR and CDR2 FQNEAQ (reference sequence). The CDR3 runs to 15 residues. The data were produced by immunoSEQ multiplex PCR, yet TCRdb's version contains in-frame clones alone and is incomplete. This table holds more than 100,000 clones, 70% to 90% found once. The gene calls are TRBV7-9 and TRBJ1-4; D not certain. This TCR came from a man aged 40-50 years in good health. Sequences were obtained from blood. The CDR3 DNA is TGTGCCAGCAGCTTACCTCTTTTGGGTAATGAAAAACTGTTTTTT. Protein: CASSLPLLGNEKLFF.